Below are 30 T cell receptor beta chains sequenced from a single sample in a study of T-cell reconstitution after alpha-beta-depleted transplantation in children. Molecular barcoding with unique molecular identifiers was used for the TCRbeta library. TCRdb re-analysed the PCR reads in MiXCR, keeping a single row per CDR3 protein. The sample lists approximately 1,000,000 distinct CDR3 sequences; about 29% were seen once. The source was PBMCs, mostly from graft donor cells, collected 360 days after TCRalphabeta/CD19-depleted stem cell transplant. The source is a boy less than two years old who had a stem cell transplant for SCID, so the T cells may come from the graft donor.

The chain joins TRBV28 to TRBJ1-5, with D possibly matching TRBD1 (5 bases). CDR1 and CDR2 from the germline V gene are MDHEN and SYDVKM. This CDR3 is built from 16 residues. V gave up 2 bases and J gave up 0 bases, with 11 bases separating them. CDR3 sequence (DNA): TGTGCCAGCAGTTTACAGGGCCTTTATAGCAATCAGCCCCAGCATTTT. It translates to CASSLQGLYSNQPQHF.

This clonotype was picked up a small number of times. V is TRBV24-1 and J is TRBJ1-5; a possible D gene is TRBD1 (6 bases). V lost 11 bases to trimming and J lost 7 bases, with 20 bases between them. CDR3 length: 14 residues. Germline V gene sequence: CDR1 KGHDR, CDR2 SFDVKD. CDR3 in amino acids: CAREQGLGRQPQHF. For the CDR3, the DNA is TGTGCCAGGGAACAGGGTTTAGGGAGACAGCCCCAGCATTTT.

This clonotype was counted between two and nine times. The chain couples TRBV12-3 or TRBV12-4 to TRBJ2-1; D remains unclear. V shed 4 bases and J shed 6 bases, with 10 bases lying between them. CDR3 length equals 13 residues. CDR3: CASSWARPNEQFF. In DNA, the CDR3 is TGTGCCAGCAGTTGGGCTAGACCCAATGAGCAGTTCTTC.

CDR3 nucleotides: TGTGCCAGCAGTTACAACCCCGGACAGGGGGCCGGGGAGCTGTTTTTT. Protein sequence: CASSYNPGQGAGELFF. The chain is built from TRBV6-5 and TRBJ2-2; 10 bases are shared with TRBD1. Losses at the gene ends were 2 bases for V and 6 bases for J; bases not matched to a gene: 6. Germline V gene lookup returns CDR1 MNHEY and CDR2 SVGAGI. CDR3 length: 16 amino acids.

V and J are TRBV5-6 and TRBJ1-1; D perhaps matches TRBD1 (6 bases). The CDR3 spans 15 residues. The germline V and J ends were trimmed by 7 bases and 1 base, with 17 bases remaining between them. Germline CDR1 SGHDT, CDR2 YYEEEE. The CDR3 nucleotides read TGTGCCAGCTACGTACGACGCAGGGGGAACACTGAAGCTTTCTTT. Translating it yields CASYVRRRGNTEAFF.

V is TRBV6-2 or TRBV6-3 and J is TRBJ1-1, with D hard to call. Germline CDR1 reads MNHEY; CDR2 reads SVGEGT. This CDR3 is 16 amino acids long. V lost 0 bases and J lost 1, with 12 bases in between. The CDR3 sequence is CASSYSAGRANTEAFF. Written as DNA, the CDR3 is TGTGCCAGCAGTTACTCGGCAGGTAGGGCGAACACTGAAGCTTTCTTT.

This clonotype was detected only a few times. The CDR3 loop is CASSSPSGGELFF. The CDR3 DNA is TGTGCCAGCAGCTCCCCGAGCGGCGGGGAGCTGTTTTTT. The chain has TRBV7-2 and TRBJ2-2, with a tentative D call TRBD2 (5 bases). The length of the CDR3 is 13 residues. V was clipped by 4 bases and J by 7 bases, with 10 bases between them. Germline CDR1 is SGHTA and CDR2 is FQGNSA.

The chain couples TRBV3-1 to TRBJ1-1; possibly TRBD1 for D (5 bases). This CDR3 comprises 16 residues. V lost 1 base, J lost 4 bases, and 16 bases lay in between. Per germline, CDR1 LGHDT and CDR2 YNNKEL (reference sequence). CDR3 bases: TGTGCCAGCAGCCAAGGTATTGGGGGAGAGGGCACTGAAGCTTTCTTT. This encodes CASSQGIGGEGTEAFF.

This clonotype occurred a few times. This rearrangement joins TRBV29-1 to TRBJ2-7; 8 bases align to TRBD1. J gave up 6 bases and V 4 bases, and 8 bases lay outside the gene matches. There are 13 residues in the CDR3. CDR1 SQVTM and CDR2 ANQGSEA come from the germline V gene. CDR3 loop: CSVGGGTGGEQYF. CDR3 coding DNA: TGCAGCGTTGGAGGAGGGACAGGCGGCGAGCAGTACTTC.

This clonotype has more than one count but fewer than ten. This rearrangement joins TRBV11-2 to TRBJ2-4; either TRBD1 or TRBD2 may fit D (6 bases each). This CDR3 comprises 16 residues. Germline assignment: CDR1 SGHAT and CDR2 FQNNGV. V gave up 6 bases and J gave up 3 bases, with 18 bases separating them. The CDR3, as DNA: TGTGCCAGCAGTTCCGGGGGCGGGCATGGCAAAAACATTCAGTACTTC. It encodes CASSSGGGHGKNIQYF.

This chain links TRBV7-9 with TRBJ1-1; perhaps TRBD1 as D (5 bases). CDR1 SEHNR and CDR2 FQNEAQ come from the germline V gene (reference sequence). The CDR3 is 16 amino acids. V was clipped by 4 bases and J by 0 bases, with 15 bases between them. CDR3 in amino acids: CASSSKQGKVNTEAFF. The CDR3 bases are TGTGCCAGCAGCTCTAAGCAGGGTAAAGTGAACACTGAAGCTTTCTTT.

The chain links TRBV20-1 to TRBJ2-2; either TRBD1 or TRBD2 may supply D (5 bases each). In germline, CDR1 is DFQATT, CDR2 SNEGSKA (reference sequence). Trimming stripped 2 bases from V and 0 bases from J, with 10 bases between. The CDR3 has 15 residues. As DNA, the CDR3 is TGCAGTGCTAGACCAGGGAGCACGAACACCGGGGAGCTGTTTTTT. It codes for CSARPGSTNTGELFF.

The chain combines TRBV6-5 with TRBJ2-3; tentatively, D is TRBD1 (6 bases). The V and J ends lost 6 bases and 0 bases respectively, with 19 bases between them. Germline-derived CDR1 and CDR2 are MNHEY and SVGAGI. This CDR3 comprises 17 residues. CDR3 coding DNA: TGTGCCAGCAGATTTACGCAGGGGACGGCTAGCACAGATACGCAGTATTTT. This translates into CASRFTQGTASTDTQYF.

In this sample, this clonotype turned up a few times. The chain has TRBV4-1 and TRBJ2-1; 10 positions agree with TRBD2. The junction had 7 bases not matched to a gene; V was cut back by 0 bases and J by 8 bases. Germline lookup yields CDR1 MGHRA and CDR2 YSYEKL. The CDR3 is made up of 16 amino acids. CDR3 region: CASSQEERGGSYEQFF. The CDR3 DNA is TGCGCCAGCAGCCAAGAGGAGCGGGGGGGCTCATATGAGCAGTTCTTC.

The chain combines TRBV7-8 with TRBJ2-2; D remains ambiguous. In germline, CDR1 is SGHVS, CDR2 FQNEAQ. The CDR3 extends over 16 amino acids. V lost 5 bases, J lost 4 bases, and 17 bases lay in between. The CDR3 loop reads CASSAELASITGELFF. In DNA form, the CDR3 reads TGTGCCAGCAGCGCAGAACTCGCCTCGATCACCGGGGAGCTGTTTTTT.

V and J are TRBV12-3 or TRBV12-4 and TRBJ2-1, with a possible D match to TRBD1 (5 bases). V gave up 3 bases and J gave up 7 bases, with 16 bases separating them. The CDR3 has 15 amino acids. As DNA, the CDR3 is TGTGCCAGCAGTTTGACATCCGGACACAGGAATGAGCAGTTCTTC. Amino acid sequence: CASSLTSGHRNEQFF.

This rearrangement joins TRBV12-3 or TRBV12-4 to TRBJ2-4; D is perhaps TRBD1 (6 bases). The CDR3 is 13 amino acids. Trimming stripped 3 bases from V and 5 bases from J, with 8 bases between. In DNA form, the CDR3 reads TGTGCCAGCAGTTTGGCAGGGGAAAACATTCAGTACTTC. It specifies CASSLAGENIQYF.

DNA of the CDR3: TGTGCCAGCAGTTACGGTGAGGGGCCTCATTACACCGGGGAGCTGTTTTTT. This gives the protein CASSYGEGPHYTGELFF. This chain links TRBV6-2 or TRBV6-3 with TRBJ2-2; D could derive from TRBD1 or TRBD2 (5 bases each). This CDR3 comprises 17 residues. The germline V gene encodes CDR1 MNHEY and CDR2 SVGEGT. Trimming left V 2 bases short and J 3 bases short, with 16 bases between.

The chain is built from TRBV7-2 and TRBJ2-7; D gene ambiguous. The CDR3 runs 13 residues. The ends were cut back, 3 bases at V and 3 bases at J, with 9 bases in the middle. CDR1 and CDR2 from the germline V gene are SGHTA and FQGNSA. The CDR3 DNA is TGTGCCAGCAGCTTTCCCCCTTTCTACGAGCAGTACTTC. This translates into CASSFPPFYEQYF.

This clonotype was observed at least ten times. The chain joins TRBV7-9 to TRBJ2-7; TRBD1 matches 12 bases. Germline-derived CDR1 and CDR2 are SEHNR and FQNEAQ (reference sequence). After removal of 4 bases from V and 6 bases from J, the junction contained 7 bases not matched to a gene. This CDR3 is built from 15 residues. This chain's CDR3 is CASSSGQGAPSEQYF. For the CDR3, the DNA is TGTGCCAGCAGCTCGGGACAGGGGGCCCCCTCCGAGCAGTACTTC.

This clonotype was seen a handful of times. The V gene is TRBV11-2, the J gene TRBJ2-7; 7 bases are a match to TRBD1. The J segment lost 2 bases and the V segment lost 5 bases, leaving 12 bases of the junction unmatched. CDR3 size: 16 residues. Germline-derived CDR1 and CDR2 are SGHAT and FQNNGV. CDR3 in amino acids: CASSRSSWDSPYEQYF. DNA for the CDR3: TGTGCCAGCAGCCGCTCGTCATGGGACAGCCCCTACGAGCAGTACTTC.

The J gene is TRBJ2-3, the V gene TRBV20-1; 8 bases map to TRBD1. J lost 2 bases, V lost 3 bases, and 7 bases had no gene match. The CDR3 loop spans 15 amino acids. Germline CDR1 and CDR2: DFQATT and SNEGSKA (reference sequence). The CDR3 DNA sequence: TGCAGTGCTAGCAGACAGGGGAACCCCACAGATACGCAGTATTTT. Its protein is CSASRQGNPTDTQYF.

The CDR3 bases are TGCAGTGCTAGAGCCTCGGGGGGGTTGGTGGAGCAGTTCTTC. Translating gives CSARASGGLVEQFF. The gene calls are TRBV20-1 and TRBJ2-1; 8 bases agree with TRBD2. Looked up from germline, CDR1 is DFQATT and CDR2 is SNEGSKA (reference sequence). The V segment lost 1 base and the J segment 10 bases; nucleotides outside the gene matches: 9. The CDR3 contains 14 residues.

This chain joins TRBV4-1 and TRBJ2-3, with D unresolved. The CDR3 has 16 amino acids. V was shortened by 3 bases and J by 2 bases, with 15 bases between the two germline ends. The germline CDR1 and CDR2 sequences are MGHRA and YSYEKL. The CDR3 reads CASSHPWADPTDTQYF. CDR3 nucleotides: TGCGCCAGCAGCCATCCCTGGGCAGACCCCACAGATACGCAGTATTTT.

In its sample, this clonotype was seen a few times. The chain recombines TRBV7-2 with TRBJ1-6; tentative D call: TRBD1 (6 bases). CDR3 length equals 16 residues. Deletions cut 1 base from V and 10 bases from J, with 17 bases between. Per germline, CDR1 SGHTA and CDR2 FQGNSA. DNA of the CDR3: TGTGCCAGCAGCTTAGAGTACCGTCAGGGGAGGTCACCCCTCCACTTT. This sequence encodes CASSLEYRQGRSPLHF.

This clonotype was observed a handful of times. This sequence joins TRBV7-2 and TRBJ2-7; no clear D. CDR1 is SGHTA, CDR2 FQGNSA, per germline. V dropped 1 base and J dropped 3 bases, with 10 bases sitting between them. The CDR3 is 14 amino acids. CDR3 sequence: CASSLGADFYEQYF. DNA of the CDR3: TGTGCCAGCAGCTTAGGGGCCGACTTCTACGAGCAGTACTTC.

The table lists this clonotype with a few counts. The J gene is TRBJ1-5, the V gene TRBV2, with a possible D match to TRBD1 (6 bases). The V end lost 6 bases, the J end lost 9 bases, and 15 bases lay between the germline ends. Per germline, CDR1 SNHLY and CDR2 FYNNEI. The CDR3 covers 13 residues. For the CDR3, the DNA is TGTGCCAGCAGGACAGGAACGGGTAGGCCCCAGCATTTT. The encoded protein is CASRTGTGRPQHF. Together with reference TRBV2 and TRBJ1-5, the CDR3 gives the full variable domain: EPEVTQTPSHQVTQMGQEVILRCVPISNHLYFYWYRQILGQKVEFLVSFYNNEISEKSEIFDDQFSVERPDGSNFTLKIRSTKLEDSAMYFCASRTGTGRPQHFGDGTRLSIL.

This clonotype came up a few times. This chain uses TRBV12-3 or TRBV12-4 with TRBJ2-2, with a tentative D call TRBD1 (5 bases). V gave up 2 bases and J gave up 7 bases, with 14 bases separating them. The CDR3 is made up of 15 amino acids. CDR3 coding DNA: TGTGCCAGCAGTTTAAGACAGTTCGTTAACGGGGAGCTGTTTTTT. This sequence encodes CASSLRQFVNGELFF.

V is TRBV5-5 and J is TRBJ2-7; possibly TRBD1 for D (6 bases). The germline V gene encodes CDR1 SGHKS and CDR2 YYEKEE (reference sequence). V lost 2 bases to trimming and J lost 6 bases, with 15 bases between them. CDR3 length equals 14 residues. The CDR3 bases are TGTGCCAGCAGCTTTTCAACAGGGTCAAGCGAGCAGTACTTC. Translation: CASSFSTGSSEQYF.

This clonotype was counted a few times. In DNA, the CDR3 is TGTGCCAGCAGCTTAACCCAGGACAGGGCAGATGAGCAGTTCTTC. Amino acid sequence: CASSLTQDRADEQFF. This rearrangement joins TRBV7-3 to TRBJ2-1; 8 bases align to TRBD1. Trimming cost V 0 bases and J 8 bases; bases outside gene matches: 6. CDR3 length equals 15 residues. Germline-derived CDR1 and CDR2 are SGHTA and FQGTGA.